These T cell receptor beta chains were read from a single sample in a study of blood T cell repertoires in COVID-19. Produced via immunoSEQ multiplex PCR; TCRdb's table is partial and in-frame only. This sample has approximately 220,000 clones, with about 80% found just once. Source material: PBMCs or T cells enriched from blood (not recorded which). These receptors were obtained from a woman in her fifties or sixties who had been exposed to COVID-19. CDR3s include the opening cysteine and the closing phenylalanine or tryptophan. A D gene is named only where the DNA matches it firmly. Expanded clones are given a class, and other clones once, few, many or no size at all.

cdr3_aa	cdr3_nt	clone_size	d_call	v_call	j_call
CASHQSGSSEQYF	TGTGCCAGCCACCAGAGCGGCAGCTCCGAGCAGTACTTC	few	-	TRBV6-5	TRBJ2-7
CASSLGAGNTIYF	TGTGCCAGCAGCTTAGGAGCGGGAAACACCATATATTTT	once	-	TRBV11-2	TRBJ1-3
CASSEGQARSGYTF	TGTGCCAGCAGTGAGGGACAGGCAAGGAGCGGCTACACCTTC	few	TRBD1	TRBV6-1	TRBJ1-2
CASSQEFGGAETQYF	TGCGCCAGCAGCCAAGAGTTCGGGGGGGCAGAGACCCAGTACTTC	-	TRBD2	TRBV4-3	TRBJ2-5
CASQGTGQETQYF	TGTGCCAGCCAGGGGACAGGGCAAGAGACCCAGTACTTC	-	TRBD1	TRBV7-2	TRBJ2-5
CASSPTAGNSYNEQFF	TGCGCCAGCAGCCCCACCGCAGGGAACTCCTACAATGAGCAGTTCTTC	-	-	TRBV5-1	TRBJ2-1
CASSEGHRVRTEAFF	TGCGCCAGCAGCGAAGGGCACAGGGTGAGGACTGAAGCTTTCTTT	-	-	TRBV5-1	TRBJ1-1
CASSVTPGLAGGVGDTQYF	TGTGCCAGCAGCGTGACCCCGGGACTAGCGGGGGGGGTTGGTGATACGCAGTATTTT	-	TRBD2	TRBV7-2	TRBJ2-3
CASSPSIDILSLDSPLHF	TGTGCCAGCAGCCCCTCGATTGACATTCTCTCCCTTGATTCACCCCTCCACTTT	-	-	TRBV7-9	TRBJ1-6
CASSGARDGNTIYF	TGTGCCAGTTCAGGGGCACGGGACGGCAACACCATATATTTT	-	-	TRBV19	TRBJ1-3
CASGSEGNTEAFF	TGTGCTAGTGGTTCAGAGGGGAACACTGAAGCTTTCTTT	once	-	TRBV12-5	TRBJ1-1
CASSQEMTDRGGWRLNTEAFF	TGTGCCAGCAGCCAAGAAATGACGGACAGGGGTGGGTGGCGACTGAACACTGAAGCTTTCTTT	-	TRBD1	TRBV3-1/TRBV3-2	TRBJ1-1
CASTKPGTGELFF	TGTGCCAGCACCAAGCCGGGCACCGGGGAGCTGTTTTTT	-	-	TRBV6-5	TRBJ2-2
CASTRRGGGGYTF	TGCGCCAGCACTAGAAGGGGCGGAGGGGGCTACACCTTC	-	-	TRBV10-2	TRBJ1-2
CASSLRMVEAFF	TGTGCCAGCAGCCTGAGAATGGTTGAAGCTTTCTTT	-	-	TRBV28	TRBJ1-1
CASSSGTVPGEQYF	TGTGCCAGTAGTTCCGGGACAGTTCCTGGCGAGCAGTACTTC	few	TRBD1	TRBV19	TRBJ2-7
CASSLPGDRLNTEAFF	TGCGCCAGCAGTCTTCCGGGAGACCGCCTGAACACTGAAGCTTTCTTT	-	-	TRBV23-1	TRBJ1-1
CASSQISTGAYGYTF	TGTGCCAGCAGCCAAATTTCGACAGGGGCGTATGGCTACACCTTC	once	TRBD1	TRBV7-2	TRBJ1-2
CASSERRGQNTEAFF	TGTGCCAGCAGTGAACGGAGGGGGCAGAACACTGAAGCTTTCTTT	-	TRBD1	TRBV2	TRBJ1-1
CATSRDYGMGSSPLHF	TGTGCCACCAGCAGAGATTACGGGATGGGGAGTTCACCCCTCCACTTT	few	-	TRBV15	TRBJ1-6
CASSLGLAGVMETQYF	TGTGCCAGCAGCTTAGGACTAGCGGGGGTTATGGAGACCCAGTACTTC	many	TRBD2	TRBV7-2	TRBJ2-5
CASRTGTGLGNTIYF	TGTGCCAGCAGGACCGGGACAGGCTTGGGAAACACCATATATTTT	-	TRBD1	TRBV6-5	TRBJ1-3
CASSLGGEAFF	TGTGCCAGCAGTCTAGGGGGTGAAGCTTTCTTT	-	-	TRBV28	TRBJ1-1
CATSTGGVGNSPLHF	TGTGCCACCAGTACAGGGGGTGTTGGTAATTCACCCCTCCACTTT	-	TRBD1	TRBV15	TRBJ1-6
CASSLGGTGNYGYTF	TGTGCCAGCAGTTTAGGAGGGACAGGGAACTATGGCTACACCTTC	-	TRBD1	TRBV27	TRBJ1-2
CASSSRAEAFF	TGTGCCAGTAGTTCGCGGGCCGAAGCTTTCTTT	-	-	TRBV19	TRBJ1-1
CASSFRQGNQPQHF	TGTGCCAGCAGTTTTAGACAGGGAAATCAGCCCCAGCATTTT	-	TRBD1	TRBV7-2	TRBJ1-5
CASAKETSGGGAQYF	TGTGCCAGCGCGAAAGAGACTAGCGGGGGGGGAGCGCAGTATTTT	-	TRBD2	TRBV13	TRBJ2-3
CASSFGAKHF	TGTGCCAGCAGCTTTGGGGCGAAGCACTTC	-	-	TRBV5-8	TRBJ2-5
CASISADRGNIDTQYF	TGTGCCAGCATCTCCGCCGACCGGGGTAATATAGATACGCAGTATTTT	-	-	TRBV28	TRBJ2-3
CASSVAGFVGYQPQHF	TGTGCCAGCTCAGTGGCGGGGTTCGTGGGCTATCAGCCCCAGCATTTT	once	-	TRBV2	TRBJ1-5
CATSRAGKSQPQHF	TGTGCCACCAGCAGAGCGGGGAAAAGTCAGCCCCAGCATTTT	-	-	TRBV15	TRBJ1-5
CASSRGQTIYNEQFF	TGTGCCAGCAGCCGGGGACAGACAATTTACAATGAGCAGTTCTTC	-	TRBD1	TRBV7-2	TRBJ2-1
CASTQTGTEETQYF	TGTGCCAGCACCCAAACCGGGACAGAAGAGACCCAGTACTTC	once	TRBD1	TRBV9	TRBJ2-5
CASIARVTEAFF	TGTGCCAGCATAGCCAGGGTCACTGAAGCTTTCTTT	once	-	TRBV6-5	TRBJ1-1
CASRQLAGSQETQYF	TGTGCCAGCAGACAACTAGCGGGGTCGCAAGAGACCCAGTACTTC	-	TRBD2	TRBV5-5	TRBJ2-5
CASSPTSGAYNEQFF	TGTGCCAGCAGCCCGACTAGCGGGGCATACAATGAGCAGTTCTTC	-	TRBD2	TRBV13	TRBJ2-1
CASKPVGAGNTIYF	TGTGCCAGCAAGCCCGTGGGGGCGGGAAACACCATATATTTT	-	-	TRBV2	TRBJ1-3
CASSRGQFQETQYF	TGTGCCAGCAGCAGGGGACAGTTCCAAGAGACCCAGTACTTC	few	TRBD1	TRBV5-8	TRBJ2-5
CASSNTGGSQPQHF	TGTGCCAGTAGTAATACAGGGGGTTCTCAGCCCCAGCATTTT	-	TRBD1	TRBV19	TRBJ1-5
CASSLNLGGGAADTQYF	TGTGCCAGCAGTCTGAATCTTGGCGGGGGGGCCGCAGATACGCAGTATTTT	-	TRBD2	TRBV6-2/TRBV6-3	TRBJ2-3